These 15 T cell receptor beta chains originate from one sample sequenced in a study of cytomegalovirus exposure and HLA in healthy donors (dated by TCRdb to the late 2010s). Library construction relied on the immunoSEQ multiplex PCR assay. For the multiplex PCR, a mixture combining 60 forward primers for TCR Vbeta segments and 13 reverse primers for TCR Jbeta segments was used. In TCRdb, the immuneACCESS table is reduced to in-frame sequences with V and J assigned. These tables do not hold every clone; where another copy was compared, an unresolved V gene accounts for under half, and the others remain unexplained. The sample table lists over 150,000 clones, about 77% of them with a count of one. Around 7% of the sample comes from the top ten. The sequenced sample consisted of PBMCs. These receptors all stem from a male donor in good health and CMV-seropositive.

The chain recombines TRBV19 with TRBJ2-1; 7 nucleotides match TRBD1. V was pared by 7 bases and J by 0 bases, with 9 bases of the junction left unmatched. The CDR3 has 16 residues. Germline lookup yields CDR1 LNHDA and CDR2 SQIVND (reference sequence). This chain's CDR3 is CASTIRTGGSYNEQFF. As DNA, the CDR3 is TGTGCCAGTACGATTAGGACAGGAGGCTCCTACAATGAGCAGTTCTTC. The variable domain in full, with the rest retrieved from reference TRBV19 and TRBJ2-1, is DGGITQSPKYLFRKEGQNVTLSCEQNLNHDAMYWYRQDPGQGLRLIYYSQIVNDFQKGDIAEGYSVSREKKESFPLTVTSAQKNPTAFYLCASTIRTGGSYNEQFFGPGTRLTVL.

The chain recombines TRBV18 with TRBJ2-1, with 7 bases fitting TRBD1. The length of the CDR3 is 19 residues. Losses at the gene ends were 6 bases for V and 0 bases for J; bases not matched to a gene: 17. The germline gives CDR1 KGHSH, CDR2 LQKENI. The CDR3 here is CASSHRGLKQMSSYNEQFF. The DNA of the CDR3 is TGTGCCAGCTCCCACAGGGGATTGAAACAGATGAGCTCCTACAATGAGCAGTTCTTC.

This clone was counted only a few times. The chain joins TRBV6-6 to TRBJ1-5; TRBD1 matches at 7 bases. The ends lost 4 bases at V and 6 bases at J; junction bases unmatched: 3. CDR1 is MNHNY, CDR2 SVGAGI, per germline (reference sequence). There are 13 residues in the CDR3. DNA for the CDR3: TGTGCCAGCAGTTCTCAGGGGGGTCAGCCCCAGCATTTT. Its translation is CASSSQGGQPQHF.

Points on this clone: This CDR3 is also generated by other DNA sequences in the sample. The chain links TRBV5-1 to TRBJ2-3, with D perhaps matching TRBD2 (6 bases). Looked up from germline, CDR1 is SGHRS and CDR2 is YFSETQ. V was pared by 2 bases and J by 0 bases, with 10 bases between. This CDR3 is 15 amino acids long. The CDR3: CASSFPGDSTDTQYF. Written as DNA, the CDR3 is TGCGCCAGCAGCTTCCCGGGGGATAGCACAGATACGCAGTATTTT.

In regard to this clone: Germline is not matched at one junction end, which may reflect a read error. J is TRBJ2-1 and V is TRBV7-7; 10 nucleotides match TRBD1. This CDR3 spans 14 amino acids. Germline V CDR1 and CDR2: SSHAT, FNYEAQ (reference sequence). The CDR3 DNA is TGTGCTAGCAGCCAAACGGGACAGGGGACTGAGCAGTTCTTC. Protein product: CASSQTGQGTEQFF. Full variable domain (rest looked up from reference TRBV7-7 and TRBJ2-1): GAGVSQSPRYKVTKRGQDVTLRCDPISSHATLYWYQQALGQGPEFLTYFNYEAQPDKSGLPSDRFSAERPEGSISTLTIQRTEQRDSAMYRCASSQTGQGTEQFFGPGTRLTVL.

The gene calls are TRBV18 and TRBJ2-3; D uncertain. This CDR3 is 15 amino acids long. Germline V gene data show CDR1 as KGHSH and CDR2 as LQKENI. Trimming left V 2 bases short and J 0 bases short, with 9 bases between. In DNA form, the CDR3 reads TGTGCCAGCTCACCAGGTAGCCTTAGCACAGATACGCAGTATTTT. It specifies CASSPGSLSTDTQYF.

This clone is a singleton in its sample. The rearrangement links TRBV4-2 to TRBJ2-7; 12 bases are a match to TRBD2. Germline assignment: CDR1 LGHNA and CDR2 YNFKEQ. The CDR3 has 18 residues. The J segment lost 2 bases and the V segment lost 1 base, leaving 9 bases of the junction unmatched. The DNA of the CDR3 is TGTGCCAGCAGCCAAGTCGCCACTAGCGGGGGGAGGGCCTACGAGCAGTACTTC. Protein: CASSQVATSGGRAYEQYF.

V gene TRBV30 combines with J gene TRBJ2-1; a weak D match, TRBD2 (10 bases). Germline assignment: CDR1 GTSNPN and CDR2 SVGIG (reference sequence). The length of the CDR3 is 20 residues. The ends were cut back, 8 bases at V and 0 bases at J, with 32 bases in the middle. The CDR3 DNA reads as TGTGCCAACCTCGGGGGACAGGGTGTTAGCGGGGGGCTCTCCTACAATGAGCAGTTCTTC. Its protein product is CANLGGQGVSGGLSYNEQFF.

The CDR3 DNA reads as TGTGCCAGCAGCTTAGGTTCTGTGCGCGAGCAGTTCTTC. It codes for CASSLGSVREQFF. This chain joins TRBV7-2 and TRBJ2-1; no clear D. This CDR3 is built from 13 residues. Trimming took 1 base from V and 10 from J, leaving 11 bases between them. Germline loops: CDR1 SGHTA, CDR2 FQGNSA.

This clone appeared once. V usage is TRBV11-3 and J usage is TRBJ1-1; D not certain. Trimming took 4 bases from V and 1 from J, leaving 7 bases between them. Germline V CDR1 and CDR2: SGHNT, YENEEA. The CDR3 loop spans 13 amino acids. The CDR3 coding sequence is TGTGCCAGCAGCTCGGCGGAGAACACTGAAGCTTTCTTT. Its translation is CASSSAENTEAFF.

This clone was observed a single time. The chain combines TRBV29-1 with TRBJ1-2, with 8 bases aligning to TRBD1. The CDR3 runs to 15 residues. CDR1 and CDR2 from the germline V gene are SQVTM and ANQGSEA. The J segment lost 7 bases and the V segment lost 1 base, leaving 11 bases of the junction unmatched. CDR3 DNA: TGCAGCGTTGAAGGGCAGGGGGCGAGGTCGGGTGGCTACACCTTC. Translating it yields CSVEGQGARSGGYTF.

This clone came up once. The V gene is TRBV14, the J gene TRBJ2-7; TRBD1 aligns across 9 bases. J gave up 6 bases and V 4 bases, and 10 bases lay outside the gene matches. Germline V gene lookup returns CDR1 SGHDN and CDR2 FVKESK. The CDR3 has 15 amino acids. The CDR3 DNA is TGTGCCAGCAGCCCCAGGACAGGGGCAGTCTCCGAGCAGTACTTC. The encoded protein is CASSPRTGAVSEQYF. Full variable domain (rest looked up from reference TRBV14 and TRBJ2-7): EAGVTQFPSHSVIEKGQTVTLRCDPISGHDNLYWYRRVMGKEIKFLLHFVKESKQDESGMPNNRFLAERTGGTYSTLKVQPAELEDSGVYFCASSPRTGAVSEQYFGPGTRLTVT.

The chain carries TRBV9 and TRBJ1-6; 7 bases are a match to TRBD1. Germline V gene data show CDR1 as SGDLS and CDR2 as YYNGEE. CDR3 length: 14 amino acids. The V segment lost 3 bases and the J segment 12 bases; nucleotides outside the gene matches: 9. CDR3 in DNA: TGTGCCAGCAGCGCTTACAGGGGAGAGGGACCCCTCCACTTT. This codes for CASSAYRGEGPLHF.

Comment on this clone: This CDR3 is also generated by other DNA sequences in the sample. The chain is built from TRBV2 and TRBJ1-1; D ambiguous. The CDR3 spans 10 residues. The germline V gene has CDR1 SNHLY and CDR2 FYNNEI. Trimming removed 7 bases at V and 5 bases at J, with 5 bases between. The CDR3, as DNA: TGTGCCAGCACCCGTACTGAAGCTTTCTTT. This sequence encodes CASTRTEAFF. Full variable domain (rest looked up from reference TRBV2 and TRBJ1-1): EPEVTQTPSHQVTQMGQEVILRCVPISNHLYFYWYRQILGQKVEFLVSFYNNEISEKSEIFDDQFSVERPDGSNFTLKIRSTKLEDSAMYFCASTRTEAFFGQGTRLTVV.

The chain recombines TRBV7-9 with TRBJ2-3; no clear D gene. Germline CDR1 reads SEHNR; CDR2 reads FQNEAQ (reference sequence). V dropped 3 bases and J dropped 4 bases, with 5 bases sitting between them. The CDR3 is 12 amino acids. The CDR3 nucleotides read TGTGCCAGCAGCTTCTCCCCAGATACGCAGTATTTT. Amino acid sequence: CASSFSPDTQYF.